These 10 T cell receptor beta chains came from one sample sequenced in a study of blood T cell repertoires in COVID-19. Using immunoSEQ multiplex PCR, the repertoire was profiled, and TCRdb retains in-frame clones only, with some absent. Of approximately 99,000 clones listed, approximately 83% were seen once; the top ten hold about 4%. The sample comprised peripheral blood. These receptors were collected from a woman aged 70-85 years with acute or convalescent COVID-19.

The chain employs TRBV29-1 and TRBJ2-7, with D possibly TRBD2 on 6 matching bases. The CDR3 extends over 11 amino acids. The V end was cut by 6 bases, the J end by 6 bases, with 12 bases between. Germline CDR1 is SQVTM and CDR2 is ANQGSEA. The CDR3 nucleotides are TGCAGCGTGGGACGGGGAGGCGAGCAGTACTTC. It specifies CSVGRGGEQYF.

V usage is TRBV2 and J usage is TRBJ2-5, with 9 bases that match TRBD1. V lost 6 bases and J lost 1; bases outside the gene matches: 9. CDR1 and CDR2 from the germline V gene are SNHLY and FYNNEI. The CDR3 contains 16 residues. CDR3 sequence: CASSRRTGVAQETQYF. The CDR3 region has the DNA TGTGCCAGCAGCAGAAGGACAGGGGTTGCCCAAGAGACCCAGTACTTC.

CDR3 sequence reads: CASSPGGAGSNTEAFF. The CDR3 bases are TGTGCCAGCAGCCCGGGGGGGGCAGGGTCAAACACTGAAGCTTTCTTT. The V gene is TRBV7-9, the J gene TRBJ1-1, with D possibly matching TRBD1 (6 bases). Trimming pared 5 bases from V and 2 bases from J, leaving 18 bases between. The germline CDR1 and CDR2 sequences are SEHNR and FQNEAQ (reference sequence). There are 16 residues in the CDR3.

J is TRBJ2-2 and V is TRBV30; 7 bases agree with TRBD2. CDR1 is GTSNPN and CDR2 is SVGIG in the germline V gene (reference sequence). The junction had 4 bases not matched to a gene; V was cut back by 5 bases and J by 4 bases. This CDR3 contains 13 residues. Here the CDR3 reads CAWGTTSTGELFF. Written as DNA, the CDR3 is TGTGCCTGGGGGACTACTAGCACCGGGGAGCTGTTTTTT. The entire variable domain, with the rest obtained from reference TRBV30 and TRBJ2-2, is as follows: SQTIHQWPATLVQPVGSPLSLECTVEGTSNPNLYWYRQAAGRGLQLLFYSVGIGQISSEVPQNLSASRPQDRQFILSSKKLLLSDSGFYLCAWGTTSTGELFFGEGSRLTVL.

V usage is TRBV2 and J usage is TRBJ1-6; 12 bases match TRBD1. The trim removed 7 bases at V and 10 bases at J, leaving 8 bases unmatched. CDR1 SNHLY and CDR2 FYNNEI come from the germline V gene. The CDR3 covers 15 residues. The CDR3 nucleotides read TGTGCCAGCAAGACCGGGACAGGGGGCCGATCACCCCTCCACTTT. As protein: CASKTGTGGRSPLHF.

The chain is built from TRBV6-5 and TRBJ2-1; D remains unclear. The CDR3 runs 13 residues. In germline, CDR1 is MNHEY, CDR2 SVGAGI. With 5 bases removed from V and 0 bases from J, the gap between germline ends came to 5 bases. In nucleotides, the CDR3 is TGTGCCAGCAGTATATACTCCTACAATGAGCAGTTCTTC. Amino acid sequence: CASSIYSYNEQFF.

The rearrangement joins TRBV11-1 to TRBJ2-2; 9 bases are a match to TRBD1. Germline V gene lookup returns CDR1 SGHAT and CDR2 FQDESV (reference sequence). The CDR3 has 15 amino acids. The trim removed 1 base at V and 5 bases at J, leaving 2 bases unmatched. CDR3 protein: CASSLGDRETGELFF. DNA for the CDR3: TGTGCCAGCAGCTTAGGGGACAGGGAAACCGGGGAGCTGTTTTTT.

The chain couples TRBV23-1 to TRBJ2-5, with TRBD1 as a possible D gene (6 bases). TRBV23-1 is sorted into the ORF group, with uncertain function. The CDR3 is made up of 15 amino acids. Trimming shortened V by 3 bases and J by 5 bases, and 16 bases separated the two germline ends. The CDR3 loop is CASSHSPTGDETQYF. CDR3 in DNA: TGCGCCAGCAGTCACTCACCGACAGGAGACGAGACCCAGTACTTC.

The J gene is TRBJ2-7, the V gene TRBV6-6; 12 bases align to TRBD1. Germline loops: CDR1 MNHNY, CDR2 SVGAGI (reference sequence). The V segment lost 10 bases and the J segment 7 bases; nucleotides outside the gene matches: 17. This CDR3 is 16 amino acids long. In DNA, the CDR3 is TGTGCCACCCTTAGGAGCCCGGGACAGGGGGCGGTAGAGCAGTACGTC. It codes for CATLRSPGQGAVEQYV.

The chain joins TRBV7-9 to TRBJ1-1; 9 bases fit TRBD1. Germline lookup yields CDR1 SEHNR and CDR2 FQNEAQ (reference sequence). The CDR3 runs 17 residues. V trimming: 5 bases; J trimming: 3 bases; junction bases outside the gene matches: 13. CDR3 amino acids: CASSRDRAPRRDTEAFF. The CDR3 DNA sequence: TGTGCCAGCAGCAGGGACAGGGCTCCCCGCAGAGACACTGAAGCTTTCTTT.